The T cell receptor beta chain described here comes from a study of sequential checkpoint blockade in melanoma. Study-wide background: Maintenance nivolumab came after either treatment sequence.

Measured with immunoSEQ multiplex PCR; TCRdb has only the in-frame clones, and not every one. This table holds around 20,000 clones, about 50% found once. Indicated treatment: randomized to nivolumab then ipilimumab (arm A) or the reverse (arm B). DNA-damaging chemotherapy had not been given to any patient beforehand. Sorted cells were live CD3+CD8+, lacking CD19 and CD56, from PBMCs. The specimen comprised CD8+ T cells sorted from blood (inferred from file names), sampled from a patient given nivolumab and ipilimumab in sequence. The clonotype was recovered from a human donor with melanoma.

CDR3 loop: CASSPLTVENTEAFF. CDR3 nucleotides: TGTGCCAGCAGCCCTCTTACGGTAGAGAACACTGAAGCTTTCTTT. This chain uses TRBV7-8 with TRBJ1-1, with D unclear. Germline assignment: CDR1 SGHVS and CDR2 FQNEAQ. The CDR3 has 15 residues. Trimming removed 5 bases at V and 1 base at J, with 14 bases between. The full variable domain, its missing parts supplied by reference TRBV7-8 and TRBJ1-1, is GAGVSQSPRYKVAKRGQDVALRCDPISGHVSLFWYQQALGQGPEFLTYFQNEAQLDKSGLPSDRFFAERPEGSVSTLKIQRTQQEDSAVYLCASSPLTVENTEAFFGQGTRLTVV.